The clone carrying this T cell receptor (beta chain) came up once. Its specificity is unknown. The time point denotes: week 35, safety follow-up. Vaccinated patients received 300 ug of mutant IDH1 20-mer peptide per dose, with topical imiquimod. Eight vaccinations went to patients in weeks 1, 3, 5, 7, 11, 15, 19, 23. The CDR3 covers 14 residues. Germline values: CDR1 MNHEY, CDR2 SVGAGI. V was shortened by 2 bases and J by 0 bases, with 8 bases between the two germline ends. The data stem from a study of a mutant IDH1 vaccine in newly diagnosed glioma. Overall study context: The treated population exhibited a male proportion of roughly 62%, a female proportion of 37.5%, and a mean age of about 40 years.

Measured with immunoSEQ multiplex PCR; TCRdb has only the in-frame clones, and not every one. The data contain some 70,000 clones, roughly 83% of them singletons. The study, taken as a whole, reports: The occurrence of vaccine-induced immune responses was seen in around 92% of patients.

This clonotype originated in a man aged 18 to 29 with glioma. The V call is TRBV6-5, the J call TRBJ2-7; D is unresolved. The sample was PBMCs, taken from a glioma patient whose treatment included an IDH1 peptide vaccine. The CDR3 here is CASSYEETSYEQYF. As DNA, the CDR3 is TGTGCCAGCAGTTACGAGGAGACCTCCTACGAGCAGTACTTC.